Below, 17 T cell receptor beta chains from the same sample are listed, as sequenced in a study of T cell responses to AZD1222 COVID-19 vaccine. The assay was immunoSEQ multiplex PCR, and TCRdb's table has in-frame clones only and misses some. Of about 150,000 clones listed, approximately 91% are singletons. Source: peripheral blood, taken 28 days after the second AZD1222 dose. The receptors stem from an adult who received the AZD1222 COVID-19 vaccine.

The V call is TRBV19, the J call TRBJ1-6, with D unresolved. Trimming shortened V by 0 bases and J by 6 bases, and 3 bases separated the two germline ends. Germline CDR1 reads LNHDA; CDR2 reads SQIVND (reference sequence). There are 13 residues in the CDR3. The CDR3 reads CASSIEANSPLHF. In DNA form, the CDR3 reads TGTGCCAGTAGTATAGAGGCTAATTCACCCCTCCACTTT. Looking up the rest from reference TRBV19 and TRBJ1-6 gives the full variable domain: DGGITQSPKYLFRKEGQNVTLSCEQNLNHDAMYWYRQDPGQGLRLIYYSQIVNDFQKGDIAEGYSVSREKKESFPLTVTSAQKNPTAFYLCASSIEANSPLHFGNGTRLTVT.

The CDR3 loop reads CASTPAGALPTFF. DNA of the CDR3: TGTGCCAGCACTCCCGCAGGGGCCCTGCCCACTTTCTTT. The chain couples TRBV6-5 to TRBJ1-1, with D tentatively TRBD1 (6 bases). Germline V lookup: CDR1 MNHEY, CDR2 SVGAGI. The V gene lost 7 bases and the J gene lost 12 bases, with 21 bases spanning the gap. The CDR3 loop spans 13 amino acids.

The V call is TRBV5-1, the J call TRBJ1-3; D is uncertain. This CDR3 comprises 17 residues. V lost 0 bases and J 7 bases, leaving 20 bases between the germline ends. From germline, CDR1 is SGHRS and CDR2 YFSETQ. In DNA, the CDR3 is TGCGCCAGCAGCTTGGCCGGTCAAGAGGGCTTGGGGAACACCATATATTTT. Translated, it gives CASSLAGQEGLGNTIYF.

This chain connects TRBV5-4 to TRBJ2-2, with 7 bases fitting TRBD1. With V trimmed by 3 bases and J by 3 bases, 2 bases remained unmatched. The germline V gene has CDR1 SGHNT and CDR2 YYREEE (reference sequence). The CDR3 sequence is 14 residues long. The CDR3 sequence: CASSYTGDTGELFF. Written as DNA, the CDR3 is TGTGCCAGCAGCTATACAGGGGACACCGGGGAGCTGTTTTTT. Complete variable domain (other parts from reference TRBV5-4 and TRBJ2-2): ETGVTQSPTHLIKTRGQQVTLRCSSQSGHNTVSWYQQALGQGPQFIFQYYREEENGRGNFPPRFSGLQFPNYSSELNVNALELDDSALYLCASSYTGDTGELFFGEGSRLTVL.

The DNA for the CDR3 is TGTGCCAGCCAAACTACGCGAACCGGGGAGCTGTTTTTT. Translation: CASQTTRTGELFF. The chain carries TRBV6-5 and TRBJ2-2, with no clear D. From germline, CDR1 is MNHEY and CDR2 SVGAGI. This CDR3 has 13 amino acids. V dropped 8 bases and J dropped 5 bases, with 12 bases sitting between them.

This clone was observed once. J is TRBJ2-7 and V is TRBV5-6; perhaps TRBD1 as D (6 bases). The V gene's germline CDR1 is SGHDT and CDR2 YYEEEE. The CDR3 runs to 14 residues. V was clipped by 5 bases and J by 7 bases, with 19 bases between them. The CDR3 coding sequence is TGTGCCAGCAGTCGAGGGGACATCCCGGGGGAGCAGTACTTC. Amino acids: CASSRGDIPGEQYF.

The CDR3 DNA is TGTGCCAGCAGTTTGGGAGCAAACCAAGAGACCCAGTACTTC. This translates into CASSLGANQETQYF. The chain joins TRBV28 to TRBJ2-5, with a weak D call TRBD2 (5 bases). The V end lost 3 bases, the J end lost 0 bases, and 8 bases lay between the germline ends. The CDR3 contains 14 residues. Germline V CDR1 and CDR2: MDHEN, SYDVKM.

As to this clone: An end of the junction does not agree with germline; a read error may underlie this. The gene calls are TRBV7-9 and TRBJ1-2; D call uncertain. This CDR3 has 16 amino acids. CDR1 is SEHNR, CDR2 FQNEAQ, per germline (reference sequence). The CDR3 loop is CASSLAGTPTTYGYTF. For the CDR3, the DNA is TGTGCCAGCAGCCTAGCGGGAACACCTACCACCTATGGCTACACCTTC.

The rearrangement joins TRBV27 to TRBJ2-1, with D perhaps matching TRBD2 (5 bases). Germline assignment: CDR1 MNHEY and CDR2 SMNVEV (reference sequence). The CDR3 sequence is 14 residues long. Trimming took 3 bases from V and 1 from J, leaving 7 bases between them. In DNA form, the CDR3 reads TGTGCCAGCAGTTTCCGGGGATCCTACAATGAGCAGTTCTTC. Translating gives CASSFRGSYNEQFF.

The J gene is TRBJ2-1, the V gene TRBV6-5; 10 nucleotides match TRBD2. V was clipped by 0 bases and J by 10 bases; unmatched bases: 9. Per the germline V gene, CDR1 is MNHEY and CDR2 is SVGAGI. The CDR3 sequence is 16 residues long. Written as DNA, the CDR3 is TGTGCCAGCAGTTACTCGTCTAGCGGGAGCGCTGGCGAGCAGTTCTTC. Translated: CASSYSSSGSAGEQFF.

The gene calls are TRBV5-1 and TRBJ1-3; TRBD1 aligns across 10 bases. This CDR3 has 15 amino acids. Germline V gives CDR1 SGHRS, CDR2 YFSETQ. Trimming at V came to 3 bases and at J to 4 bases, leaving 4 bases not matched to a gene. The CDR3 DNA follows: TGCGCCAGCAGCTGGGGGACAGGGGACGGAAACACCATATATTTT. It specifies CASSWGTGDGNTIYF.

The chain recombines TRBV7-8 with TRBJ2-7; D might be TRBD1 (6 bases). CDR3 size: 13 residues. The germline V gene has CDR1 SGHVS and CDR2 FQNEAQ. CDR3 DNA sequence: TGTGGCACCTTAGGCGAGGGGGCCTACGAGCAGTACTTC. It encodes CGTLGEGAYEQYF.

The CDR3 bases are TGTGCCAGCAGCTCCATCCGTGGCTCTGGGGCCAACGTCCTGACTTTC. Protein: CASSSIRGSGANVLTF. V and J are TRBV7-8 and TRBJ2-6; D not certain. The germline CDR1 and CDR2 sequences are SGHVS and FQNEAQ. V dropped 4 bases and J dropped 0 bases, with 10 bases sitting between them. The CDR3 totals 16 residues.

The chain joins TRBV6-5 to TRBJ1-1, with TRBD1 matching over 8 bases. Germline CDR1 is MNHEY and CDR2 is SVGAGI. The CDR3 totals 14 residues. With 2 bases clipped from V and 4 bases from J, the junction kept 3 bases outside the gene matches. The CDR3 region is CASSYQGAATEAFF. The CDR3 nucleotides read TGTGCCAGCAGTTACCAGGGGGCGGCCACTGAAGCTTTCTTT.

The CDR3 DNA sequence: TGTGCCAGCAGCGCGCGGACAGGGATGAACACTGAAGCTTTCTTT. Residues: CASSARTGMNTEAFF. The gene calls are TRBV7-3 and TRBJ1-1; 8 nucleotides line up with TRBD1. The V gene end was trimmed by 5 bases and the J gene end by 0 bases; junction bases not matched to a gene: 5. Looked up from germline, CDR1 is SGHTA and CDR2 is FQGTGA. This CDR3 spans 15 amino acids.

The chain has TRBV9 and TRBJ1-1; D call uncertain. V lost 0 bases and J 2 bases, leaving 17 bases between the germline ends. Germline V gives CDR1 SGDLS, CDR2 YYNGEE. The CDR3 is made up of 17 amino acids. CDR3 DNA: TGTGCCAGCAGCGTAGACCCGCCGGGGAGCATAAACACTGAAGCTTTCTTT. This translates into CASSVDPPGSINTEAFF.

The chain links TRBV28 to TRBJ1-5; 8 bases line up with TRBD1. Germline V gene sequence: CDR1 MDHEN, CDR2 SYDVKM. CDR3 length: 13 amino acids. V was clipped by 5 bases and J by 5 bases; unmatched bases: 2. As DNA, the CDR3 is TGTGCCAGCAGTAAGGGACAGGATCAGCCCCAGCATTTT. This gives the protein CASSKGQDQPQHF.